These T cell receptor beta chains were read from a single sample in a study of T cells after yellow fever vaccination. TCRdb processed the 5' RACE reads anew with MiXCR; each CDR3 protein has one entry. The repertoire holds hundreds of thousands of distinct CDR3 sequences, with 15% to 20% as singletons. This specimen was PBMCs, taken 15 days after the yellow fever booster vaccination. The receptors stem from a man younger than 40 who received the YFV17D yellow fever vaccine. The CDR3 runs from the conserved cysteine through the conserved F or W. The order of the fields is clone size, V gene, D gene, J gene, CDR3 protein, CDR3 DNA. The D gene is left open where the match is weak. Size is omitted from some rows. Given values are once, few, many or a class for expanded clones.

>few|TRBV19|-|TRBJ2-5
CASSTPGSRETQYF
TGTGCCAGTAGTACCCCAGGGTCAAGGGAGACCCAGTACTTC
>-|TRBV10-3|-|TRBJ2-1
CAYRAEAYNEQFF
TGTGCTTACCGGGCGGAGGCCTACAATGAGCAGTTCTTC
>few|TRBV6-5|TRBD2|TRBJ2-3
CASSYSGLAGGTDTQYF
TGTGCCAGCAGTTACTCGGGACTAGCGGGGGGCACAGATACGCAGTATTTT
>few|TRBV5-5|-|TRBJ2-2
CASSLEAANTGELFF
TGTGCCAGCAGCTTGGAGGCAGCTAACACCGGGGAGCTGTTTTTT
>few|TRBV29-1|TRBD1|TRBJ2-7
CSVEASGTGKYEQYF
TGCAGCGTTGAGGCCTCAGGGACAGGGAAGTACGAGCAGTACTTC
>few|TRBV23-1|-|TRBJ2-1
CAPTRGAGYGYEQFF
TGCGCCCCAACCCGGGGGGCGGGTTATGGCTATGAGCAGTTCTTC
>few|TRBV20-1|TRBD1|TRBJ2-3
CSVTGTGGTDTQYF
TGCAGTGTTACCGGGACAGGAGGCACAGATACGCAGTATTTT
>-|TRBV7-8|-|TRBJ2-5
CASSTSQAQETQYF
TGTGCCAGCAGCACGAGTCAGGCTCAAGAGACCCAGTACTTC
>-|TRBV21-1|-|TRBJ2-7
CASSKRHLRDRAFYEQYF
TGTGCCAGCAGCAAGCGCCACCTGAGGGACAGGGCCTTCTACGAGCAGTACTTC
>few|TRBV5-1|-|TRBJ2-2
CASSLWDTNTGELFF
TGCGCCAGCAGCTTGTGGGACACGAACACCGGGGAGCTGTTTTTT
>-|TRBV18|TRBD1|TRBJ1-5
CASSPTGVDQPQHF
TGTGCCAGCTCACCAACAGGGGTGGATCAGCCCCAGCATTTT
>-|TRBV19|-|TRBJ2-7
CASRRGPGWEQYF
TGTGCCAGTAGGAGGGGACCCGGCTGGGAGCAGTACTTC
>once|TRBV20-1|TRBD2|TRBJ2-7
CSAKTSGNFFF
TGCAGTGCCAAGACTAGCGGGAACTTTTTTTTC